The 21 T cell receptor beta chains reported below all come from one sample, sequenced in a study of human T cells and chemical hapten exposure. Individual cDNA molecules had unique molecular identifiers attached to them by the library. TCRdb reanalysed the reads using MiXCR and keeps one entry per CDR3 protein. The repertoire consists of approximately 4,000 distinct CDR3 sequences, with about 52% occurring once and the leading ten covering 3.5%. Specified treatment: therapeutic diphenylcyclopropenone sensitization with weekly scalp DPC. The source material was whole blood, sampled before DPC sensitization or 2, 6, or about 24 weeks after (not recorded which). These receptor sequences come from an adult with alopecia areata. Some clones in this sample may be carry-over from other donors' samples. This table probably holds off-target reads from a library built for another chain.

V usage is TRBV6-2 or TRBV6-3 and J usage is TRBJ1-5; no firm D call. V lost 6 bases and J lost 9, with 18 bases in between. CDR1 MNHEY and CDR2 SVGEGT come from the germline V gene. The CDR3 has 14 residues. The CDR3 spells CASSPNTETGPQHF. In nucleotides, the CDR3 is TGTGCCAGCAGCCCTAACACTGAAACGGGGCCCCAGCATTTT.

J is TRBJ1-2 and V is TRBV5-4, with 7 bases aligning to TRBD1. V shed 2 bases, J shed 0 bases, and the junction held 10 bases outside the gene matches. This CDR3 has 17 amino acids. CDR1 is SGHNT and CDR2 is YYREEE in the germline V gene (reference sequence). The CDR3 protein is CASSFPGTDHANYGYTF. The CDR3, as DNA: TGTGCCAGCAGCTTTCCCGGGACAGACCATGCTAACTATGGCTACACCTTC.

CDR3 sequence: CASSLEPGQGAEQYF. In nucleotides, the CDR3 is TGCGCCAGCAGCTTGGAACCGGGACAGGGGGCCGAGCAGTACTTC. This chain uses TRBV5-1 with TRBJ2-7; the match to TRBD1 covers 12 bases. Germline values: CDR1 SGHRS, CDR2 YFSETQ. This CDR3 region has 15 residues. Trimming removed 0 bases from V and 6 bases from J; junction bases left unmatched: 4. Using reference TRBV5-1 and TRBJ2-7 for the parts outside the CDR3, the full variable domain is KAGVTQTPRYLIKTRGQQVTLSCSPISGHRSVSWYQQTPGQGLQFLFEYFSETQRNKGNFPGRFSGRQFSNSRSEMNVSTLELGDSALYLCASSLEPGQGAEQYFGPGTRLTVT.

This sequence joins TRBV7-2 and TRBJ2-3; D gene unclear. The V end was cut by 2 bases, the J end by 4 bases, with 4 bases between. Germline CDR1 and CDR2: SGHTA and FQGNSA. This CDR3 has 12 residues. CDR3 DNA sequence: TGTGCCAGCAGCTTATACTCAGATACGCAGTATTTT. Protein product: CASSLYSDTQYF.

The rearrangement uses TRBV4-1 and TRBJ2-4, with D tentatively TRBD1 or TRBD2 (5 bases each). CDR1 and CDR2 (germline): MGHRA, YSYEKL. This CDR3 has 15 amino acids. Trimming cost V 3 bases and J 5 bases, with 14 bases left between them. As DNA, the CDR3 is TGCGCCAGCAGCCAGGAGCCGGGACGAGAAAACATTCAGTACTTC. It yields the protein CASSQEPGRENIQYF.

The chain combines TRBV6-5 with TRBJ2-1, with a possible D match to TRBD2 (5 bases). Germline V gene sequence: CDR1 MNHEY, CDR2 SVGAGI. The CDR3 spans 15 residues. V lost 5 bases and J lost 5, with 16 bases in between. The CDR3 loop reads CASSASQRRHNEQFF. The CDR3 DNA sequence: TGTGCCAGCAGTGCATCGCAGCGGAGACACAATGAGCAGTTCTTC.

The V call is TRBV7-9, the J call TRBJ2-1; D not resolved. The V end lost 4 bases, the J end lost 4 bases, and 14 bases lay between the germline ends. The CDR3 extends over 15 amino acids. Germline V gene data show CDR1 as SEHNR and CDR2 as FQNEAQ (reference sequence). The chain's CDR3 is CASSSSDGYYNEQFF. The CDR3 DNA follows: TGTGCCAGCAGCTCCTCCGACGGGTATTACAATGAGCAGTTCTTC.

This chain links TRBV12-3 or TRBV12-4 with TRBJ2-3; tentative D call: TRBD2 (6 bases). CDR3 length: 14 residues. V was pared by 10 bases and J by 5 bases, with 19 bases between. The CDR3 reads CATQFGGWGDTQYF. The DNA of the CDR3 is TGTGCCACCCAGTTTGGGGGGTGGGGAGATACGCAGTATTTT.

The chain's CDR3 is CASSLVLAGGMLLYEQYF. The CDR3 region has the DNA TGTGCCAGCAGCTTAGTACTAGCGGGAGGCATGTTACTCTACGAGCAGTACTTC. The chain recombines TRBV11-2 with TRBJ2-7; 12 bases agree with TRBD2. CDR1 is SGHAT and CDR2 is FQNNGV in the germline V gene. This CDR3 has 18 residues. With V trimmed by 1 base and J by 3 bases, 10 bases remained unmatched.

V and J are TRBV20-1 and TRBJ2-1, with 8 bases matching TRBD1. The CDR3 is made up of 13 amino acids. Per germline, CDR1 DFQATT and CDR2 SNEGSKA (reference sequence). V shed 5 bases and J 6 bases; nucleotides not matched to a gene: 6. CDR3 DNA: TGCAGTGCTTCCCGGACAGGGCGCAATGAGCAGTTCTTC. This encodes CSASRTGRNEQFF.

The rearrangement uses TRBV11-2 and TRBJ2-4; no reliable D call. The CDR3 totals 16 residues. Trimming took off 1 base at V and 6 bases at J, with 16 bases between the two ends. CDR1 and CDR2 (germline): SGHAT, FQNNGV. CDR3 DNA: TGTGCCAGCAGCTTAGCGGCGGCGACCGGCGGAAACATTCAGTACTTC. Translation gives CASSLAAATGGNIQYF.

The gene calls are TRBV2 and TRBJ2-6; D is perhaps TRBD1 (5 bases). V lost 7 bases and J 1 base, leaving 14 bases between the germline ends. This CDR3 spans 16 amino acids. Looked up from germline, CDR1 is SNHLY and CDR2 is FYNNEI. The CDR3 loop reads CASTRTTPSGANVLTF. DNA for the CDR3: TGTGCCAGCACAAGGACAACACCTTCTGGGGCCAACGTCCTGACTTTC.

This clonotype was counted between two and nine times. The chain uses TRBV6-6 and TRBJ1-1; D is perhaps TRBD1 (6 bases). The CDR3 contains 12 residues. V lost 4 bases to trimming and J lost 5 bases, with 8 bases between them. Germline V gives CDR1 MNHNY, CDR2 SVGAGI (reference sequence). The DNA for the CDR3 is TGTGCCAGCAGTTCACAGGGAACTGAAGCTTTCTTT. Amino acids: CASSSQGTEAFF.

The chain joins TRBV4-2 to TRBJ2-5; the match to TRBD1 covers 9 bases. The CDR3 is 13 residues long. The J segment lost 4 bases and the V segment lost 4 bases, leaving 1 base of the junction unmatched. Germline CDR1 reads LGHNA; CDR2 reads YNFKEQ. For the CDR3, the DNA is TGTGCCAGCAGCCGGGACAGGGTAGAGACCCAGTACTTC. Protein sequence: CASSRDRVETQYF.

This clonotype was recorded a few times. The rearrangement joins TRBV6-6 to TRBJ2-4, with 7 bases fitting TRBD1. With V trimmed by 2 bases and J by 2 bases, 9 bases remained unmatched. This CDR3 comprises 17 residues. Germline values: CDR1 MNHNY, CDR2 SVGAGI (reference sequence). In nucleotides, the CDR3 is TGTGCCAGCAGTTACCCCGACAGGGAACTAACCAAAAACATTCAGTACTTC. This sequence encodes CASSYPDRELTKNIQYF.

This clonotype was detected a few times. The chain carries TRBV11-2 and TRBJ2-1; D is unclear. V gave up 1 base and J gave up 4 bases, with 8 bases separating them. The germline gives CDR1 SGHAT, CDR2 FQNNGV. The CDR3 is made up of 14 amino acids. The CDR3 region is CASSLGSQYNEQFF. In nucleotides, the CDR3 is TGTGCCAGCAGCTTAGGTTCTCAATACAATGAGCAGTTCTTC.

This chain links TRBV7-6 with TRBJ2-5; D not resolved. Germline assignment: CDR1 SGHVS and CDR2 FNYEAQ. The CDR3 is made up of 13 amino acids. Trimming removed 1 base at V and 4 bases at J, with 7 bases between. The CDR3 DNA reads as TGTGCCAGCAGCTTAGGGGGTAGAGAGACCCAGTACTTC. Its protein product is CASSLGGRETQYF.

V is TRBV7-9 and J is TRBJ2-3; 7 nucleotides agree with TRBD2. The CDR3 has 14 amino acids. Germline loops: CDR1 SEHNR, CDR2 FQNEAQ (reference sequence). The V gene end was trimmed by 4 bases and the J gene end by 4 bases; junction bases not matched to a gene: 5. The CDR3 loop reads CASSSVAGPDTQYF. The CDR3, as DNA: TGTGCCAGCAGCTCAGTAGCGGGTCCAGATACGCAGTATTTT.

This clonotype appeared a single time. The chain recombines TRBV11-3 with TRBJ2-1, with a possible D match to TRBD2 (6 bases). There are 15 residues in the CDR3. Trimming cost V 1 base and J 6 bases, with 13 bases left between them. Germline V gene sequence: CDR1 SGHNT, CDR2 YENEEA. The CDR3 sequence: CASSLGEEHLNEQFF. DNA of the CDR3: TGTGCCAGCAGCTTAGGGGAGGAACATCTCAATGAGCAGTTCTTC.

The rearrangement links TRBV7-6 to TRBJ2-3, with 8 bases identical to TRBD2. The V gene's germline CDR1 is SGHVS and CDR2 FNYEAQ. V was clipped by 2 bases and J by 2 bases; unmatched bases: 3. The CDR3 covers 15 residues. The CDR3 is CASSLTSGNTDTQYF. The CDR3, as DNA: TGTGCCAGCAGCTTAACTAGCGGCAACACAGATACGCAGTATTTT. Complete variable domain (other parts from reference TRBV7-6 and TRBJ2-3): GAGVSQSPRYKVTKRGQDVALRCDPISGHVSLYWYRQALGQGPEFLTYFNYEAQQDKSGLPNDRFSAERPEGSISTLTIQRTEQRDSAMYRCASSLTSGNTDTQYFGPGTRLTVL.

The gene calls are TRBV12-3 or TRBV12-4 and TRBJ1-1, with 9 positions matching TRBD1. This CDR3 is 13 amino acids long. Losses at the gene ends were 6 bases for V and 10 bases for J; bases not matched to a gene: 9. CDR3 sequence (DNA): TGTGCCAGCAGCGCGACAGGGGGGACTAGAGCTTTCTTT. Translated: CASSATGGTRAFF.